Below are 27 T cell receptor beta chains sequenced from a single sample in a study of blood T cell repertoires in COVID-19. Profiling relied on immunoSEQ multiplex PCR, and the TCRdb table lists in-frame clones only, not all of them. Here the sample spans about 120,000 clones, 70% to 90% being singletons. Specimen: peripheral blood. Receptors originate from a woman in her 50s with active or convalescent COVID-19.

The genes are TRBV5-1 and TRBJ2-3, with D perhaps TRBD1 (6 bases). CDR1 is SGHRS, CDR2 YFSETQ, per germline. The CDR3 extends over 16 amino acids. V gave up 4 bases and J gave up 1 base, with 16 bases separating them. CDR3 loop: CASSMSFGGGTDTQYF. CDR3 coding DNA: TGCGCCAGCAGCATGTCTTTTGGGGGCGGCACAGATACGCAGTATTTT.

The chain has TRBV11-2 and TRBJ2-5; 9 nucleotides match TRBD2. With 7 bases clipped from V and 0 bases from J, the junction kept 9 bases outside the gene matches. The CDR3 has 16 amino acids. CDR1 and CDR2 from the germline V gene are SGHAT and FQNNGV. The CDR3 sequence: CASTLNLAGNQETQYF. The CDR3, as DNA: TGTGCCAGCACCCTAAACCTAGCGGGAAACCAAGAGACCCAGTACTTC.

The rearrangement uses TRBV7-3 and TRBJ2-1; D possibly corresponds to TRBD1 (5 bases). Between the trimmed V and J ends, which lost 0 bases and 5 bases, there was a span of 5 bases. The CDR3 covers 13 residues. Germline lookup yields CDR1 SGHTA and CDR2 FQGTGA. The CDR3 region is CASSLTGDNEQFF. For the CDR3, the DNA is TGTGCCAGCAGCTTAACAGGGGACAATGAGCAGTTCTTC.

The chain employs TRBV6-5 and TRBJ1-4; 9 bases fit TRBD1. The J segment lost 6 bases and the V segment lost 6 bases, leaving 5 bases of the junction unmatched. This CDR3 has 14 residues. Germline V lookup: CDR1 MNHEY, CDR2 SVGAGI. The CDR3 DNA reads as TGTGCCAGCAGCGACAGGGGGGTAGATGAAAAACTGTTTTTT. It yields the protein CASSDRGVDEKLFF.

The V gene is TRBV4-3, the J gene TRBJ2-7; D may be TRBD1 (7 bases). The CDR3 is 15 amino acids. Trimming took 0 bases from V and 3 from J, leaving 12 bases between them. CDR1 and CDR2 (germline): LGHNA, YSLEER. The CDR3 is CASSQEEGQHYEQYF. The CDR3 DNA reads as TGCGCCAGCAGCCAAGAGGAGGGACAGCACTACGAGCAGTACTTC.

The CDR3 loop reads CASTPDRQETQYF. The CDR3 DNA reads as TGTGCCAGCACCCCTGACAGACAAGAGACCCAGTACTTC. This chain joins TRBV6-6 and TRBJ2-5; possible D gene TRBD1, 5 bases. V was cut by 7 bases and J by 2 bases, with 11 bases left in between. The germline V gene has CDR1 MNHNY and CDR2 SVGAGI (reference sequence). The length of the CDR3 is 13 residues.

The rearrangement uses TRBV29-1 and TRBJ2-4, with TRBD1 as a possible D gene (5 bases). The V end lost 4 bases, the J end lost 8 bases, and 12 bases lay between the germline ends. From germline, CDR1 is SQVTM and CDR2 ANQGSEA. This CDR3 contains 12 residues. The CDR3 DNA sequence: TGCAGCGTTGTCCTGGAAGGGGACATTCAGTACTTC. It specifies CSVVLEGDIQYF.

The rearrangement joins TRBV30 to TRBJ2-5; tentative D call: TRBD1 (6 bases). Germline values: CDR1 GTSNPN, CDR2 SVGIG (reference sequence). V lost 2 bases to trimming and J lost 5 bases, with 15 bases between them. The CDR3 covers 14 residues. The CDR3 loop reads CAWSFPDRWETQYF. In nucleotides, the CDR3 is TGTGCCTGGAGTTTCCCCGACAGGTGGGAGACCCAGTACTTC.

This clone was observed a few times. The J gene is TRBJ1-5, the V gene TRBV18; 9 nucleotides match TRBD1. V trimming: 3 bases; J trimming: 5 bases; junction bases outside the gene matches: 5. The CDR3 spans 15 residues. CDR1 and CDR2 (germline): KGHSH, LQKENI. Written as DNA, the CDR3 is TGTGCCAGCTCACCGCAACAGGGGGCGTATCAGCCCCAGCATTTT. Protein product: CASSPQQGAYQPQHF.

The chain joins TRBV7-8 to TRBJ2-3; TRBD2 matches 9 bases. This CDR3 is built from 14 residues. Trimming took 10 bases from V and 3 from J; bases not matched to a gene: 8. Germline CDR1 is SGHVS and CDR2 is FQNEAQ. CDR3 protein: CATGGSGRTDTQYF. Written as DNA, the CDR3 is TGTGCCACCGGAGGTAGCGGGAGAACAGATACGCAGTATTTT.

Points on this clone: Sequence at one end of the junction differs from germline and may be a read error. The same CDR3 is also encoded by other DNA sequences in this sample. The chain uses TRBV30 and TRBJ1-5; TRBD1 is a possible D gene (5 bases). The CDR3 sequence is 15 residues long. The germline gives CDR1 GTSNPN, CDR2 SVGIG (reference sequence). CDR3 DNA: TGTGCTTGGAGTACCGGCAGGGTTGACAATCAGCCCCAGCATTTT. Translating it yields CAWSTGRVDNQPQHF.

The chain recombines TRBV6-5 with TRBJ1-4; D is possibly TRBD1 (5 bases). This CDR3 spans 15 amino acids. Trimming took off 6 bases at V and 4 bases at J, with 15 bases between the two ends. Germline-derived CDR1 and CDR2 are MNHEY and SVGAGI. The CDR3 loop is CASRSRGEINEKLFF. CDR3 coding DNA: TGTGCCAGCAGGTCCCGGGGGGAGATTAATGAAAAACTGTTTTTT.

The chain employs TRBV24-1 and TRBJ1-2, with D possibly matching TRBD1 (6 bases). Germline-derived CDR1 and CDR2 are KGHDR and SFDVKD. The CDR3 loop spans 13 amino acids. V lost 7 bases and J 0 bases, leaving 8 bases between the germline ends. Written as DNA, the CDR3 is TGTGCCACCAGACAGGGAGCTAACTATGGCTACACCTTC. Residues: CATRQGANYGYTF.

The chain combines TRBV5-4 with TRBJ1-2; possibly TRBD1 for D (5 bases). The CDR3 length is 14 residues. Germline V gene data show CDR1 as SGHNT and CDR2 as YYREEE (reference sequence). V gave up 2 bases and J gave up 4 bases, with 12 bases separating them. CDR3 sequence (DNA): TGTGCCAGCAGCTTCGACAGTATGGGCTATGGCTACACCTTC. This sequence encodes CASSFDSMGYGYTF.

The chain is built from TRBV20-1 and TRBJ2-7; 7 nucleotides agree with TRBD1. V shed 3 bases, J shed 5 bases, and the junction held 13 bases outside the gene matches. Germline lookup yields CDR1 DFQATT and CDR2 SNEGSKA (reference sequence). This CDR3 has 15 amino acids. CDR3 DNA sequence: TGCAGTGCTAGTAGCACGATACAAGGGGGCGACGAGCAGTACTTC. Amino acid sequence: CSASSTIQGGDEQYF.

The chain uses TRBV6-5 and TRBJ1-6, with D tentatively TRBD1 (6 bases). The CDR3 covers 15 residues. V lost 6 bases, J lost 7 bases, and 16 bases lay in between. CDR1 and CDR2 (germline): MNHEY, SVGAGI. The CDR3 protein is CASSRDRLENSPLHF. In nucleotides, the CDR3 is TGTGCCAGCAGCCGTGACAGGCTAGAGAATTCACCCCTCCACTTT.

V and J are TRBV6-5 and TRBJ1-1, with D maybe TRBD1 (6 bases). The CDR3 has 14 residues. V lost 6 bases and J 1 base, leaving 12 bases between the germline ends. The germline V gene encodes CDR1 MNHEY and CDR2 SVGAGI. CDR3 residues: CASRQGRRNTEAFF. Written as DNA, the CDR3 is TGTGCCAGCAGACAGGGAAGGAGGAACACTGAAGCTTTCTTT.

The genes are TRBV5-4 and TRBJ2-3, with TRBD1 matching 8 bases. The CDR3 extends over 14 amino acids. Germline V gene lookup returns CDR1 SGHNT and CDR2 YYREEE (reference sequence). V lost 4 bases and J lost 6; bases outside the gene matches: 7. The CDR3 region has the DNA TGTGCCAGCAGCCAACCGGACAGGGTCGATACGCAGTATTTT. Translation: CASSQPDRVDTQYF.

This clone has a handful of counts. The chain recombines TRBV7-2 with TRBJ2-1, with a weak D call TRBD2 (6 bases). Germline CDR1 and CDR2: SGHTA and FQGNSA. The CDR3 runs to 16 residues. V was cut by 8 bases and J by 6 bases, with 23 bases left in between. CDR3: CASAPRVGVGGNEQFF. The CDR3 bases are TGTGCCAGCGCGCCTCGTGTTGGAGTGGGGGGCAATGAGCAGTTCTTC. Looking up the rest from reference TRBV7-2 and TRBJ2-1 gives the full variable domain: GAGVSQSPSNKVTEKGKDVELRCDPISGHTALYWYRQSLGQGLEFLIYFQGNSAPDKSGLPSDRFSAERTGGSVSTLTIQRTQQEDSAVYLCASAPRVGVGGNEQFFGPGTRLTVL.

The rearrangement joins TRBV19 to TRBJ2-5, with D perhaps TRBD2 (5 bases). The CDR3 length is 13 residues. Germline CDR1 reads LNHDA; CDR2 reads SQIVND (reference sequence). Trimming removed 2 bases at V and 5 bases at J, with 9 bases between. This chain's CDR3 is CASSILGGETQYF. The CDR3 DNA follows: TGTGCCAGTAGTATACTGGGCGGGGAGACCCAGTACTTC. The full variable domain, completed using reference TRBV19 and TRBJ2-5, is DGGITQSPKYLFRKEGQNVTLSCEQNLNHDAMYWYRQDPGQGLRLIYYSQIVNDFQKGDIAEGYSVSREKKESFPLTVTSAQKNPTAFYLCASSILGGETQYFGPGTRLLVL.

This chain links TRBV27 with TRBJ2-1; D uncertain. CDR1 MNHEY and CDR2 SMNVEV come from the germline V gene (reference sequence). Trimming shortened V by 8 bases and J by 1 base, and 9 bases separated the two germline ends. CDR3 length equals 13 residues. CDR3 region: CASARVSYNEQFF. The CDR3 DNA reads TGTGCCAGCGCACGGGTGTCCTACAATGAGCAGTTCTTC.

In nucleotides, the CDR3 is TGCGCCAGCAGCTTCCTTGGGGGGGCGCTGGGGATCTACGAGCAGTACTTC. Its protein product is CASSFLGGALGIYEQYF. This rearrangement joins TRBV5-1 to TRBJ2-7; maybe TRBD2 (7 bases). V lost 2 bases and J 3 bases, leaving 21 bases between the germline ends. The CDR3 length is 17 residues. Germline-derived CDR1 and CDR2 are SGHRS and YFSETQ.

The V call is TRBV7-9, the J call TRBJ1-2; 8 nucleotides align to TRBD1. Losses at the gene ends were 6 bases for V and 0 bases for J; bases not matched to a gene: 3. Germline CDR1 is SEHNR and CDR2 is FQNEAQ (reference sequence). This CDR3 contains 14 residues. CDR3 protein: CASSGTGANYGYTF. CDR3 coding DNA: TGTGCCAGCAGTGGGACAGGAGCTAACTATGGCTACACCTTC.

V and J are TRBV28 and TRBJ1-4, with D unresolved. The germline V gene has CDR1 MDHEN and CDR2 SYDVKM. V was clipped by 6 bases and J by 2 bases, with 22 bases between them. This CDR3 is built from 18 residues. CDR3 sequence (DNA): TGTGCCAGCAGCCCGCCAATTTCGGGGAAGGCGACTAATGAAAAACTGTTTTTT. It translates to CASSPPISGKATNEKLFF.

In this sample, this clone turned up a few times. The chain uses TRBV5-1 and TRBJ2-7; D possibly corresponds to TRBD2 (6 bases). The length of the CDR3 is 12 residues. V was pared by 3 bases and J by 9 bases, with 13 bases between. Germline loops: CDR1 SGHRS, CDR2 YFSETQ. The CDR3 reads CASSYGGEGQYF. CDR3 DNA sequence: TGCGCCAGCAGCTACGGGGGAGAGGGGCAGTACTTC.

This clone has only one observation. The chain employs TRBV3-1 (or the pseudogene TRBV3-2) and TRBJ2-3, with unresolved D. Germline-derived CDR1 and CDR2 are LGHDT and YNNKEL (reference sequence). The CDR3 sequence is 14 residues long. Trimming removed 5 bases from V and 6 bases from J, with 15 bases in between. The CDR3 DNA reads as TGTGCCAGCAGCTACCAGACCGGAGCCGATACGCAGTATTTT. This gives the protein CASSYQTGADTQYF.

The chain employs TRBV10-3 and TRBJ2-3; 7 nucleotides align to TRBD1. Losses at the gene ends were 11 bases for V and 2 bases for J; bases not matched to a gene: 7. Germline values: CDR1 ENHRY, CDR2 SYGVKD. The CDR3 covers 13 residues. CDR3 sequence: CALSTGSTDTQYF. For the CDR3, the DNA is TGTGCCCTCTCGACAGGGTCCACAGATACGCAGTATTTT.